These T cell receptor beta chains were read from a single sample in a study of blood T cell repertoires in COVID-19. The protocol was immunoSEQ multiplex PCR, while the TCRdb copy is restricted to in-frame clones and leaves out a portion. This table has over 150,000 clones, around nine tenths appearing once. Sequenced sample: peripheral blood. The receptors derive from a woman in her seventies with COVID-19, enrolled during active disease. Each CDR3 is given with its conserved first and last residue. Fields, in order: D gene, clone size, V gene, J gene, CDR3 DNA, CDR3 protein. D genes are given only for firm matches. Size tells how often a clone was seen (once, few, many) or the class of an expanded clone, and some rows leave it out.

>TRBD2|-|TRBV15|TRBJ2-1
TGTGCCACCAGCAGAGATTTCAGCGGGGCGGTCTCCTACAATGAGCAGTTCTTC
CATSRDFSGAVSYNEQFF
>-|-|TRBV3-1/TRBV3-2|TRBJ2-1
TGTGCCAGCAGCCAAGGGGGCAGCTTAAGCTATGAGCAGTTCTTC
CASSQGGSLSYEQFF
>TRBD1|-|TRBV2|TRBJ1-4
TGTGCCAGCAGTGTTGGTCGAGGGGGCAATGAAAAACTGTTTTTT
CASSVGRGGNEKLFF
>-|-|TRBV10-2|TRBJ2-3
TGCGCCAGCAGTACCCCCAGGACAGATACGCAGTATTTT
CASSTPRTDTQYF
>-|once|TRBV5-4|TRBJ1-1
TGTGCCAGCAGTCCGGGACACTTGAACACTGAAGCTTTCTTT
CASSPGHLNTEAFF
>-|-|TRBV5-1|TRBJ1-1
TGCGCCAGCAGCTTGGCTCTGAGCACTGAAGCTTTCTTT
CASSLALSTEAFF
>TRBD1|-|TRBV20-1|TRBJ1-2
TGCAGTGCAACAGGGGACGGCTACACCTTC
CSATGDGYTF
>-|once|TRBV12-3/TRBV12-4|TRBJ1-1
TGTGCCAGCAGTTTAACAATGAACACTGAAGCTTTCTTT
CASSLTMNTEAFF
>TRBD1|-|TRBV2|TRBJ1-5
TGTGCCAGCAGGGGGACAGGGAGCAATCAGCCCCAGCATTTT
CASRGTGSNQPQHF
>TRBD1|-|TRBV10-1|TRBJ2-3
TGCGCCAGCAGTCGGACAGGATCTAGCACAGATACGCAGTATTTT
CASSRTGSSTDTQYF
>TRBD1|once|TRBV15|TRBJ1-2
TGTGCCACCAGCAGAGACTGGGGGCAGGGGGTTTTGGGGTATGGCTACACCTTC
CATSRDWGQGVLGYGYTF
>-|-|TRBV28|TRBJ1-2
TGTGCCAGCAGTCCCAGATTCAGGGGAGGCTACACCTTC
CASSPRFRGGYTF
>TRBD2|-|TRBV3-1/TRBV3-2|TRBJ2-4
TGTGCCAGCAGGGGTAGCGGGGGGACCGCGGCCAAAAACATTCAGTACTTC
CASRGSGGTAAKNIQYF
>-|-|TRBV5-1|TRBJ2-7
TGCGCCAGCAGCACTGCCGGGGGGCCTTCCTCCTACGAGCAGTACTTC
CASSTAGGPSSYEQYF
>TRBD1|-|TRBV28|TRBJ1-2
TGTGCCAGCAAGGACAGGGAGAATGGCTACACCTTC
CASKDRENGYTF
>-|-|TRBV5-6|TRBJ2-2
TGTGCCAGCAGCTTGGTGGACAGACCGAACACCGGGGAGCTGTTTTTT
CASSLVDRPNTGELFF
>-|few|TRBV7-8|TRBJ1-4
TGTGCCAGCAGCTCACAGGGAGGGGGACTGTTTTTT
CASSSQGGGLFF
>-|-|TRBV7-3|TRBJ2-1
TGTGCCAGCAGCCGTAGCGGACGTTACAATGAGCAGTTCTTC
CASSRSGRYNEQFF
>-|-|TRBV6-4|TRBJ2-2
TGTGCCAGGCGGGACTTACGGAACACCGGGGAGCTGTTTTTT
CARRDLRNTGELFF
>-|-|TRBV6-2/TRBV6-3|TRBJ1-5
TGTGCCAGCAGTTACTCCGGGGTTAGTCAGCCCCAGCATTTT
CASSYSGVSQPQHF
>-|-|TRBV2|TRBJ2-3
TGTGCCAGCAGTGTCTACGGAGATACGCAGTATTTT
CASSVYGDTQYF
>TRBD1|-|TRBV5-6|TRBJ1-1
TGTGCCAGCAGCTCGCTTTTCAGGGGGTCTGGCACTGAAGCTTTCTTT
CASSSLFRGSGTEAFF
>TRBD1|-|TRBV7-9|TRBJ2-1
TGTGCCAGCAGCTTAGACAGGGGGCTTCTTAGGAATGAGCAGTTCTTC
CASSLDRGLLRNEQFF
>-|-|TRBV28|TRBJ2-6
TGTGCCAGCAGTCCGGCCGGGGCTGGGGCCAACGTCCTGACTTTC
CASSPAGAGANVLTF
>-|-|TRBV24-1|TRBJ2-3
TGTGCCACCAGTGGACAGATGACAGATACGCAGTATTTT
CATSGQMTDTQYF